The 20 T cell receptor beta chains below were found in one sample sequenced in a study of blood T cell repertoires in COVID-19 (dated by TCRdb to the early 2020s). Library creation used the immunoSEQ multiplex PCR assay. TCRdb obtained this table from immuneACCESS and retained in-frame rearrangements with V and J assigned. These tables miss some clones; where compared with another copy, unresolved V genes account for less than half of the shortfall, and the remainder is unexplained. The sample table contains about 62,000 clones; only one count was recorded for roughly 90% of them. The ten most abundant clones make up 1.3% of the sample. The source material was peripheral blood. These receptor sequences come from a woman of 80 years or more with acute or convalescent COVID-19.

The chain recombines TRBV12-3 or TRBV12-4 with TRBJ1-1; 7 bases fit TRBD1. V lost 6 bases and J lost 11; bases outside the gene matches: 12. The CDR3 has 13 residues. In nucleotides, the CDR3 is TGTGCCAGCAGCCTAACAGGGGCGCGCCCGGCTTTCTTT. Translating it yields CASSLTGARPAFF.

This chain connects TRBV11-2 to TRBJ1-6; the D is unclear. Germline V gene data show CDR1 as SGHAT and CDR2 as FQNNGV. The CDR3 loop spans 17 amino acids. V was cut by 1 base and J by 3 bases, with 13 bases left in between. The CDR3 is CASSLARDAFYNSPLHF. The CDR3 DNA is TGTGCCAGCAGCTTAGCACGGGATGCTTTCTATAATTCACCCCTCCACTTT.

Written as DNA, the CDR3 is TGTGCCAGCAGCTTGGTAGCGGGGGGGCCCCTCTCTGGGGCCAACGTCCTGACTTTC. It specifies CASSLVAGGPLSGANVLTF. The chain couples TRBV5-5 to TRBJ2-6; 11 nucleotides line up with TRBD2. After removal of 0 bases from V and 0 bases from J, the junction contained 5 bases not matched to a gene. Looked up from germline, CDR1 is SGHKS and CDR2 is YYEKEE (reference sequence). This CDR3 has 19 residues.

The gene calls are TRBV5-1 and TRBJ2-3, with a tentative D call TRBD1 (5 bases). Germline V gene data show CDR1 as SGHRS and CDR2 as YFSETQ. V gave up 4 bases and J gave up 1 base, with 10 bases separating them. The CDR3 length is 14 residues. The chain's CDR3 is CASSIGHGTDTQYF. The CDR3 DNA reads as TGCGCCAGCAGCATCGGACACGGCACAGATACGCAGTATTTT.

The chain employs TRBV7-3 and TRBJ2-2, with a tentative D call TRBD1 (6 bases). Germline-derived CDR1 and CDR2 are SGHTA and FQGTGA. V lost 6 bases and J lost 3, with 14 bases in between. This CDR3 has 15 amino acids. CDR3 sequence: CASRPTKGDTGELFF. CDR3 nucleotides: TGTGCCAGCAGGCCGACGAAGGGGGACACCGGGGAGCTGTTTTTT.

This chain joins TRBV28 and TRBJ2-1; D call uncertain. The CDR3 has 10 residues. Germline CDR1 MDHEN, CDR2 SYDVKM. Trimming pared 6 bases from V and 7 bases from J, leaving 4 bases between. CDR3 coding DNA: TGTGCCAGCAGGTCGAATGAGCAGTTCTTC. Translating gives CASRSNEQFF.

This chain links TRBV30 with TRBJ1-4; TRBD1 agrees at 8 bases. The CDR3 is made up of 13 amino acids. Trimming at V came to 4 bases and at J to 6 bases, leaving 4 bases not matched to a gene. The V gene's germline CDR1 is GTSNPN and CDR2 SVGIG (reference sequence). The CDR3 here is CAWTRGRDEKLFF. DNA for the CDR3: TGTGCCTGGACCAGGGGGCGCGATGAAAAACTGTTTTTT.

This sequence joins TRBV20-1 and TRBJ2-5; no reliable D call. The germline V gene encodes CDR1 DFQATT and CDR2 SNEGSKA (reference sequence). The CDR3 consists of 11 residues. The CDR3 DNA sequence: TGCACCCCCTACTTGCCGGGGACCCAGTACTTC. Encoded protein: CTPYLPGTQYF.

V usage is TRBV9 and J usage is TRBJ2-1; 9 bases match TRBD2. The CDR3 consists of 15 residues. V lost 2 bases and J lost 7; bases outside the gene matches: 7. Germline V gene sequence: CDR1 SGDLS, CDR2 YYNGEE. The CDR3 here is CASSVSGSRVNEQFF. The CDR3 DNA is TGTGCCAGCAGCGTTAGCGGGAGTAGGGTGAATGAGCAGTTCTTC.

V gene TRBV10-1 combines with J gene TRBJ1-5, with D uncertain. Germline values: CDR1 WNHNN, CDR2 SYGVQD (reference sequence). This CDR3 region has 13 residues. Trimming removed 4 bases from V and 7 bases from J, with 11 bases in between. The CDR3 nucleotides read TGCGCCAGCAGTGTGAGGGCTTTGCAGCCCCAGCATTTT. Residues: CASSVRALQPQHF.

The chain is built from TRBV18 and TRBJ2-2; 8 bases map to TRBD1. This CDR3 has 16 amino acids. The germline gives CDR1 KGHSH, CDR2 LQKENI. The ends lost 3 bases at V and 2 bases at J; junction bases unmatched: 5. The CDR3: CASSPQGAGNTGELFF. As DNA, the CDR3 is TGTGCCAGCTCACCGCAGGGGGCTGGCAACACCGGGGAGCTGTTTTTT.

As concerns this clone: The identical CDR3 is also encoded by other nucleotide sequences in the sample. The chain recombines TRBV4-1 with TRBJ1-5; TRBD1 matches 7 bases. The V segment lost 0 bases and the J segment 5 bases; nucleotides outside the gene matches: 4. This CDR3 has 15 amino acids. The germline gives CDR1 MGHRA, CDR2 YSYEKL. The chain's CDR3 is CASSQEVTGDQPQHF. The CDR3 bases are TGCGCCAGCAGCCAAGAAGTAACAGGGGATCAGCCCCAGCATTTT.

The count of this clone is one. CDR3 amino acids: CASSGDRGLNTGELFF. The CDR3 region has the DNA TGTGCCAGCAGTGGGGACAGGGGCTTGAACACCGGGGAGCTGTTTTTT. The chain employs TRBV2 and TRBJ2-2; TRBD1 matches at 10 bases. V lost 4 bases and J lost 1; bases outside the gene matches: 3. This CDR3 is built from 16 residues. Per germline, CDR1 SNHLY and CDR2 FYNNEI.

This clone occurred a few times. The CDR3 coding sequence is TGTGCCAGCAGCACCCTCGGACAGATCTATGGCTACACCTTC. Translated, it gives CASSTLGQIYGYTF. The chain is built from TRBV11-2 and TRBJ1-2; TRBD1 might be the D (6 bases). The V gene lost 5 bases and the J gene lost 4 bases, with 14 bases spanning the gap. Germline CDR1 is SGHAT and CDR2 is FQNNGV. The CDR3 loop spans 14 amino acids.

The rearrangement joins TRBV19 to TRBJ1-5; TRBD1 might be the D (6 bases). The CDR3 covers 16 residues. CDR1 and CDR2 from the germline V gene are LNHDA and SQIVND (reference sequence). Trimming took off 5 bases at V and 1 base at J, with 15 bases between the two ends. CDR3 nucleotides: TGTGCCAGTAGTCCAGGCGGGGGCGGGAGCAATCAGCCCCAGCATTTT. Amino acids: CASSPGGGGSNQPQHF.

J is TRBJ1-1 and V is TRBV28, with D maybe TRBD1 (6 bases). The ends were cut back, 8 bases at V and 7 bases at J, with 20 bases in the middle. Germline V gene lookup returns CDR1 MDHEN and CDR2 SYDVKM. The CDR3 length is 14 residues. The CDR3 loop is CASFLTGRRHEAFF. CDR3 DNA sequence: TGTGCCAGCTTTTTGACAGGCAGGCGCCATGAAGCTTTCTTT.

The CDR3 bases are TGTGCCTGGAAATGGAGCGGCCGATGGTATGGCTACACCTTC. Translating gives CAWKWSGRWYGYTF. J is TRBJ1-2 and V is TRBV30, with D hard to call. V lost 4 bases to trimming and J lost 5 bases, with 17 bases between them. The CDR3 consists of 14 residues. The germline CDR1 and CDR2 sequences are GTSNPN and SVGIG (reference sequence).

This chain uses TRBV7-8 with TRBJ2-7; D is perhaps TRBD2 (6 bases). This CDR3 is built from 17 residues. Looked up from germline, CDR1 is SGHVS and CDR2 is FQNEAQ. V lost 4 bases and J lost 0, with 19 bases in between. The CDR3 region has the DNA TGTGCCAGCAGCTCGCGACGAATAGCGGTTTTCTCCTACGAGCAGTACTTC. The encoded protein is CASSSRRIAVFSYEQYF.

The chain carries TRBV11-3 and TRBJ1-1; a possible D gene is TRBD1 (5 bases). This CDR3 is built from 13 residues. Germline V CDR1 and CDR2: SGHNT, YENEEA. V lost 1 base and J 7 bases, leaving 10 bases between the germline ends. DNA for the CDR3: TGTGCCAGCAGCTTAGCGACAGTTCTTGAAGCTTTCTTT. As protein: CASSLATVLEAFF. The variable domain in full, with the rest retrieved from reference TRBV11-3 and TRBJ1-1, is EAGVVQSPRYKIIEKKQPVAFWCNPISGHNTLYWYLQNLGQGPELLIRYENEEAVDDSQLPKDRFSAERLKGVDSTLKIQPAELGDSAVYLCASSLATVLEAFFGQGTRLTVV.

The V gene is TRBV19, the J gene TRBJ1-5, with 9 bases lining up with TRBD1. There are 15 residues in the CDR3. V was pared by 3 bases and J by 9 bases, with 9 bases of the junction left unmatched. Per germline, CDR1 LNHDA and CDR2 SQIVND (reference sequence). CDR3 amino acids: CASSMGQGRLSPQHF. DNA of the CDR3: TGTGCCAGTAGTATGGGACAGGGCCGCCTCTCGCCCCAGCATTTT.